Sequencing of this T cell receptor (beta chain) was carried out in a study of graft-versus-host responses after intestinal transplantation. On this clone itself: As yet, its antigen is unknown.

Study-wide findings and caveats: Allografts of patients with graft-donor T cell macrochimerism showed high graft-versus-host to host-versus-graft clone ratios.

Trimming removed 2 bases at V and 6 bases at J, with 6 bases between. The CDR3 is 11 residues long. Germline loops: CDR1 SGHDT, CDR2 YYEEEE. Profiled with immunoSEQ multiplex PCR; TCRdb holds only in-frame clones, not every one. The sample lists some 15,000 clones, approximately 80% occurring once. Researchers processed graft tissue to release intraepithelial and lamina propria lymphocytes. The sample in question was ileum tissue, obtained about 19 months after intestinal transplantation. The chain links TRBV5-6 to TRBJ2-7, with no clear D. The TCR comes from a human patient who received an intestinal transplant, so some T cells may come from the graft donor. The DNA of the CDR3 is TGTGCCAGCAGCTTAAAGGCCGAGCAGTACTTC. Translating it yields CASSLKAEQYF. Together with reference TRBV5-6 and TRBJ2-7, the CDR3 gives the full variable domain: DAGVTQSPTHLIKTRGQQVTLRCSPKSGHDTVSWYQQALGQGPQFIFQYYEEEERQRGNFPDRFSGHQFPNYSSELNVNALLLGDSALYLCASSLKAEQYFGPGTRLTVT.